The source of this TCR beta chain is a study of post-analysis software for immune sequencing data. Unmatched junction bases numbered 4, after V lost 3 bases and J lost 2 bases. Germline V lookup: CDR1 DFQATT, CDR2 SNEGSKA (reference sequence). The CDR3 spans 14 residues. General observations from the study: Strong same-batch co-clustering of samples appeared with F measure clustering. Those with multiple sclerosis, the patient group, showed significantly lower normalized Chao1 diversity than controls. Patients carried roughly 5 TRBV segments more frequently than controls did, and TRBV5-6, TRBV5-1 and TRBV20-1 were among them.

Each TCR beta cDNA library carried unique molecular identifiers. When 1 to 10 million T cells were used, they gave 500,000 or so cDNA molecules. TCRdb passed the PCR reads through MiXCR, listing each CDR3 protein once. Of 400,000 to 500,000 distinct CDR3 sequences listed, approximately 42% are singletons. The table lists this clonotype with a few counts. Its antigen is as yet unknown. The TCR comes from a girl aged 2 to 10 with multiple sclerosis. The chain uses TRBV20-1 and TRBJ2-1; 7 nucleotides match TRBD2. Material for sequencing was blood. CDR3 nucleotide sequence: TGCAGTGCTAGGGGTGGGGGGGCCTACAATGAGCAGTTCTTC. It encodes CSARGGGAYNEQFF.